These 20 T cell receptor beta chains were all obtained from the same sample, sequenced in a study of shared clonotypes between healthy human individuals. Method: immunoSEQ multiplex PCR; TCRdb's copy keeps in-frame clones and lacks some. The table has around 700,000 clones, roughly 72% seen once. Sequenced input: memory CD4+ T cells sorted from blood. This sample's subset: CD45RA-negative fraction. The receptors here all came from a woman in her thirties in good health.

This clone was counted only a few times. The sample has other DNA sequences that encode this CDR3 too. The CDR3 loop is CASSLSPSSGANVLTF. Here the CDR3 DNA reads TGCGCCAGCAGCTTGTCTCCCAGCTCTGGGGCCAACGTCCTGACTTTC. This rearrangement joins TRBV5-1 to TRBJ2-6; D is uncertain. CDR1 SGHRS and CDR2 YFSETQ come from the germline V gene. There are 16 residues in the CDR3. The V end was cut by 1 base, the J end by 0 bases, with 8 bases between.

This chain joins TRBV5-1 and TRBJ2-7; the match to TRBD1 covers 9 bases. CDR3 size: 14 residues. V lost 4 bases and J lost 4; bases outside the gene matches: 6. The germline gives CDR1 SGHRS, CDR2 YFSETQ. The CDR3 DNA is TGCGCCAGCAGCGCGGGGGACAGGGTTTACGAGCAGTACTTC. It is translated as CASSAGDRVYEQYF.

The J gene is TRBJ2-7, the V gene TRBV6-1, with TRBD1 identical over 11 bases. CDR1 and CDR2 from the germline V gene are MNHNS and SASEGT. V lost 4 bases to trimming and J lost 6 bases; unmatched junction nucleotides: 5. The CDR3 contains 14 residues. In DNA form, the CDR3 reads TGTGCCAGCAGTGGACGGACAGGGGGCAGCGAGCAGTACTTC. This gives the protein CASSGRTGGSEQYF.

Worth noting for this clone: Different DNA sequences within this sample yield the same CDR3. This chain links TRBV7-3 with TRBJ2-2; 8 bases match TRBD1. Germline assignment: CDR1 SGHTA and CDR2 FQGTGA. The V and J ends lost 4 bases and 5 bases, in that order; junction bases with no gene match: 3. The CDR3 extends over 14 amino acids. The CDR3 here is CASSSQGATGELFF. The CDR3 region has the DNA TGTGCCAGCAGCTCGCAGGGGGCAACCGGGGAGCTGTTTTTT.

Points on this clone: An end of the junction differs from the germline gene, which may be a read error. Other DNA sequences within the sample encode an identical CDR3. The chain couples TRBV25-1 to TRBJ1-5; D gene unclear. The CDR3 is 12 amino acids. The germline gives CDR1 MGHDK, CDR2 SYGVNS. CDR3 in amino acids: CASSDSDQPQHF. CDR3 bases: TGTGCCAGCAGCGATAGCGATCAGCCCCAGCATTTT. Full variable domain (missing parts from reference TRBV25-1 and TRBJ1-5): EADIYQTPRYLVIGTGKKITLECSQTMGHDKMYWYQQDPGMELHLIHYSYGVNSTEKGDLSSESTVSRIRTEHFPLTLESARPSHTSQYLCASSDSDQPQHFGDGTRLSIL.

The chain has TRBV4-2 and TRBJ2-7, with 7 bases that match TRBD2. This CDR3 comprises 19 residues. Germline CDR1 is LGHNA and CDR2 is YNFKEQ. Trimming at V came to 4 bases and at J to 2 bases, leaving 20 bases not matched to a gene. Written as DNA, the CDR3 is TGTGCCAGCAGCCGGGGGGGTCTGGGCGCCGACCGGGACCCCTACGAGCAGTACTTC. It specifies CASSRGGLGADRDPYEQYF.

The rearrangement joins TRBV20-1 to TRBJ2-7, with D unclear. This CDR3 is 11 amino acids long. V lost 6 bases, J lost 6 bases, and 12 bases lay in between. Germline lookup yields CDR1 DFQATT and CDR2 SNEGSKA (reference sequence). CDR3 DNA sequence: TGCAGTGCGAAACCCGGTCCCGAGCAGTACTTC. Amino acids: CSAKPGPEQYF.

Remarks on this clone: Possible read error: a much larger clone is one base away. V gene TRBV7-6 combines with J gene TRBJ1-1; D uncertain. This CDR3 is built from 13 residues. Germline CDR1 SGHVS, CDR2 FNYEAQ. DNA of the CDR3: TGTGCCAGCAGCTTCGGCAGGAACGCTGAAGCTTTCTTT. It encodes CASSFGRNAEAFF.

The chain combines TRBV28 with TRBJ1-5; 9 bases are a match to TRBD1. The CDR3 runs 17 residues. V was clipped by 0 bases and J by 7 bases; unmatched bases: 10. Germline CDR1 is MDHEN and CDR2 is SYDVKM. The CDR3, as DNA: TGTGCCAGCAGTTTATGGGGGGGGACAGGGCCCAACCAGCCCCAGCATTTT. Protein product: CASSLWGGTGPNQPQHF.

In DNA, the CDR3 is TGTGCCAGTAGTATTTATGAGGGCCCCCAGCATTTT. This gives the protein CASSIYEGPQHF. The chain employs TRBV19 and TRBJ1-5; D gene uncertain. The CDR3 runs 12 residues. Trimming left V 3 bases short and J 10 bases short, with 10 bases between. CDR1 and CDR2 (germline): LNHDA, SQIVND (reference sequence).

The chain carries TRBV21-1 and TRBJ2-1; no check of the table's D call, TRBD2, against the DNA was made. TRBV21-1 is a pseudogene. The CDR3 length is 14 residues. CDR3 sequence (DNA): TGTGCCGGAGTGGGGAGCGGGAGAGACAATGAGCAGTTCTTC. It codes for CAGVGSGRDNEQFF.

A word on this clone: In the same sample, other DNA sequences code for this CDR3. The chain links TRBV20-1 to TRBJ2-5; no reliable D call. Trimming cost V 1 base and J 1 base, with 1 base left between them. Germline CDR1 and CDR2: DFQATT and SNEGSKA (reference sequence). This CDR3 has 11 residues. CDR3 bases: TGCAGTGCTAGAGGCCAAGAGACCCAGTACTTC. This translates into CSARGQETQYF.

The CDR3 DNA sequence: TGTGCCAGCAGTGAAGCGGGGACAGGGAGCTATGGCTACACCTTC. Encoded protein: CASSEAGTGSYGYTF. The rearrangement links TRBV6-1 to TRBJ1-2; 9 nucleotides align to TRBD1. CDR3 length: 15 residues. Germline CDR1 is MNHNS and CDR2 is SASEGT. Trimming removed 0 bases from V and 4 bases from J; junction bases left unmatched: 3.

The V and J genes are TRBV28 and TRBJ2-1; D gene uncertain. There are 14 residues in the CDR3. V lost 9 bases to trimming and J lost 10 bases, with 22 bases between them. Germline CDR1 is MDHEN and CDR2 is SYDVKM. CDR3 residues: CASLGRDPVGEQFF. CDR3 bases: TGTGCCAGTCTCGGGCGAGACCCTGTGGGAGAGCAGTTCTTC.

The CDR3 nucleotides are TGTGCCAGCAGTGAAGCCACAGATACGCAGTATTTT. It is translated as CASSEATDTQYF. The chain uses TRBV6-1 and TRBJ2-3; D is unclear. Trimming removed 0 bases from V and 2 bases from J, with 0 bases in between. The CDR3 covers 12 residues. Germline CDR1 MNHNS, CDR2 SASEGT.

Points on this clone: The sample holds other DNA sequences that translate to the same CDR3. The chain joins TRBV28 to TRBJ2-5; D is unresolved. CDR1 MDHEN and CDR2 SYDVKM come from the germline V gene. Trimming removed 5 bases from V and 2 bases from J, with 6 bases in between. The CDR3 contains 12 residues. CDR3 nucleotide sequence: TGTGCCAGCAGTCTAGATCAAGAGACCCAGTACTTC. It specifies CASSLDQETQYF.

This chain connects TRBV10-3 to TRBJ2-1; no definite D call. Germline CDR1 ENHRY, CDR2 SYGVKD. The CDR3 sequence is 13 residues long. V dropped 5 bases and J dropped 6 bases, with 11 bases sitting between them. In DNA form, the CDR3 reads TGTGCCATCAGTCCGGCTCAGTTCAATGAGCAGTTCTTC. Its protein is CAISPAQFNEQFF.

A few counts support this clone. A much larger clone sits a single nucleotide away, making a read error possible. This sequence joins TRBV2 and TRBJ2-3, with unresolved D. V lost 8 bases, J lost 2 bases, and 5 bases lay in between. Germline V CDR1 and CDR2: SNHLY, FYNNEI. The CDR3 sequence is 11 residues long. The CDR3: CASAYTDTQYF. The CDR3 coding sequence is TGTGCCAGCGCTTACACAGATACGCAGTATTTT.

This chain connects TRBV28 to TRBJ2-1; 12 bases align to TRBD2. The junction had 3 bases not matched to a gene; V was cut back by 8 bases and J by 4 bases. CDR1 is MDHEN and CDR2 is SYDVKM in the germline V gene. CDR3 length equals 14 residues. For the CDR3, the DNA is TGTGCCAGCCGGACTAGCGGGGAGTACAATGAGCAGTTCTTC. Translated, it gives CASRTSGEYNEQFF.

The chain has TRBV4-1 and TRBJ2-7; TRBD1 aligns across 9 bases. With 5 bases clipped from V and 4 bases from J, the junction kept 6 bases outside the gene matches. The germline CDR1 and CDR2 sequences are MGHRA and YSYEKL. This CDR3 contains 14 residues. For the CDR3, the DNA is TGCGCCAGCAGCGCCGGGACAGGGACGTACGAGCAGTACTTC. This codes for CASSAGTGTYEQYF.